This TCR beta chain emerged from a study of T cell therapy after organ transplantation (dated by TCRdb to the late 2010s). About the investigation overall: Therapy products were autologous CMV-specific T cells expanded in vitro for approximately 15 days with a peptide pool of 30 HLA class I and II CMV epitopes. About 80% of the ten patients were classed as clinical responders and two as nonresponders. Blood samples for the short-term post-therapy time point were collected 4 to 8 weeks after therapy was completed. This study was a follow-up analysis of the TRBV repertoire from an open-label phase I trial that tested autologous CMV-specific adoptive T cell therapy in people who had received solid-organ transplants. Across 2 to 6 intravenous infusions, patients got a median of 1.92 x 10^8 CMV-specific T cells. Of the ten to eleven patients, only seven or eight had long-term post-therapy samples available. Patients were given up to 6 doses of T cells at 2-week intervals and were followed for 29 weeks after finishing therapy. The paper as a whole reports these results and caveats: Assessment of confounders such as concurrent antirejection and antiviral medications was prevented by the small cohort. Before therapy, nonresponders had marked clonal expansions, and after therapy the repertoires of nonresponders changed only minimally. Reconstitution after therapy appeared to include not only transferred clonotypes but also endogenous clonotypes that had not been detected in the therapy products. The small number of expansions detected in nonresponders may be due to reduced sample coverage caused by poor CD8+ T cell yield. The fold change in CD8 clonality after therapy was inversely correlated with pretherapy clonality, which suggests that less biased repertoires were more open to remodeling.

Explained via the paper, the time point label denotes: 4-8 weeks after completion of therapy. Patients were solid-organ transplant recipients with drug-resistant/recurrent cytomegalovirus. Nine to eleven trial participants were selected for repertoire analysis based on availability of post-therapy peripheral blood mononuclear cells. A BD FACSAria III was used to sort viable CD3+CD8+CD4- lymphocytes from PBMCs. The Qiagen DNeasy Kit was used to extract genomic DNA from the sorted cells. Taken from the germline V gene (reference sequence), the CDR1 and CDR2 loops are MNHEY and SMNVEV. V loses 9 bases at its end and J loses 0 bases; junction bases beyond the gene matches: 5. The CDR3 runs 15 amino acids, cysteine and phenylalanine included. The kept DNA is CDR3 alone, 45 bases in frame from the first base. Using the immunoSEQ two-step, bias-controlled multiplex PCR assay, TRB CDR3 regions were amplified from genomic DNA. Sequencing of CDR3 libraries was carried out on an Illumina NextSeq 500. The published analysis was carried out like this. The immunoSEQ Analyzer platform handled the initial alignment and bioinformatics, which included bias normalization against synthetic CDR3 analogs. Annotation of V, D and J genes was based on the definitions in the IMGT database. Additional TRBV analyses were carried out with default settings in VDJtools version 1.1.10 and the R package tcR version 2.2.1.11. GLIPH analysis was performed with version 1.0 using default settings. In CDR3 sequences with at least 5 reads, significant changes in clonotype frequency were tested by a 2-sided binomial test with Benjamini-Hochberg correction (alpha = 0.01). TCRdb retrieved this table from immuneACCESS and kept in-frame rearrangements only. Not all clones are present; in checked studies, unresolved V genes account for under half, and no reason is known for the remainder. V, J and clone size were drawn from that table, and D and trimming were deduced from the DNA. Within this sample are 6,000 or so clones, with about 74% of them counted one time only. About 30% of the sample belongs to the ten largest clones.

Points on this clone: Its binding antigen is unknown. No much larger clonotype is one base removed from it; base qualities were not supplied.

The rearrangement joined TRBV27 to TRBJ2-7; TRBD2 agrees with 13 junctional bases. This receptor was obtained from a human patient who had received a solid organ transplant and had CMV disease. Following a transplant, a fraction of the T cells may be traceable to the graft donor. Material: CD8+ T cells from blood, obtained after autologous CMV-specific T cell therapy. The DNA reads as follows: TGTGCCAGTGGGACTAGCGGGACGAGCTCCTACGAGCAGTACTTC. It codes for CASGTSGTSSYEQYF.